The T cell receptor (beta chain) under discussion was sequenced for a study of response to subunit inactivated influenza vaccine. Broader study findings: Every seasonal influenza vaccination brings in few new T cells, the authors suggested.

This clonotype was seen only a few times. Its antigen is currently unknown. TCRdb reprocessed the RT-PCR reads with MiXCR, giving one entry per CDR3 protein. The sample comprises more than 150,000 distinct CDR3 sequences, around a tenth of which are singletons, and roughly a tenth rests with the top ten. Trimming took off 6 bases at V and 7 bases at J, with 15 bases between the two ends. CDR1 is DFQATT, CDR2 SNEGSKA, per germline (reference sequence). CDR3 length: 13 residues. V is TRBV20-1 and J is TRBJ1-4; a weak D match, TRBD1 (6 bases). Sequenced here: non-naive T cells sorted from PBMCs, sampled on the day of vaccination. The receptor comes from a man aged 45 to 65 who received an inactivated influenza vaccine. DNA for the CDR3: TGCAGTGCCTTTCCCGGACAGAGTGAAAAACTGTTTTTT. Translated, it gives CSAFPGQSEKLFF.